This is a list of T cell receptor beta chains from one sample in a study of spatial heterogeneity in lung cancer. TCRdb reanalysed the 5' RACE reads using MiXCR and keeps one entry per CDR3 protein. This table holds about 8,800 distinct CDR3 sequences, roughly 4.7% found once. The sequenced sample was lung tumor tissue, obtained at surgery. These receptors were collected from a female donor with early-stage non-small cell lung cancer. The CDR3 runs from the conserved cysteine through the conserved F or W. The order of the fields is J gene, clone size, V gene, D gene, CDR3 protein, CDR3 DNA. A D gene is named only where the DNA matches it firmly. Clone size, where shown, is once, few, many, or a class for clones that have expanded.

>TRBJ2-7|many|TRBV29-1|TRBD2
CSVVTSGRAGEQYF
TGCAGCGTCGTCACTAGCGGGAGGGCCGGAGAGCAGTACTTC
>TRBJ1-1|-|TRBV12-3/TRBV12-4|-
CASSSGAGENTEAFF
TGTGCCAGCAGCTCAGGGGCGGGCGAGAACACTGAAGCTTTCTTT
>TRBJ2-1|many|TRBV7-2|-
CASARDVEQFF
TGTGCCAGCGCACGGGACGTTGAGCAGTTCTTC
>TRBJ2-4|medium-sized|TRBV19|TRBD1
CASSSSGTGGANIQYF
TGTGCCAGTAGTAGTTCCGGGACAGGAGGGGCGAACATTCAGTACTTC
>TRBJ1-5|many|TRBV19|-
CASSPVSGNQPQHF
TGTGCCAGCTCCCCGGTTAGTGGCAATCAGCCCCAGCATTTT
>TRBJ2-5|few|TRBV2|TRBD1
CASSEAVRDSVQETQYF
TGTGCCAGCAGTGAAGCGGTAAGGGACAGCGTACAAGAGACCCAGTACTTC
>TRBJ2-1|many|TRBV5-4|TRBD2
CASSLRTSGSNEQFF
TGTGCCAGCAGCTTGAGGACTAGCGGGAGCAATGAGCAGTTCTTC
>TRBJ1-1|medium-sized|TRBV7-9|TRBD1
CASSRFGSPGQGGTEAFF
TGTGCCAGCAGCCGCTTTGGGAGCCCCGGACAGGGAGGAACTGAAGCTTTCTTT
>TRBJ1-2|many|TRBV30|-
CAWSLIKGYGYTF
TGTGCCTGGAGTTTAATCAAGGGTTATGGCTACACCTTC
>TRBJ1-1|many|TRBV7-8|TRBD1
CASSLGLVGTGGDGITEAFF
TGTGCCAGCAGCTTAGGGCTGGTGGGGACAGGGGGCGACGGGATCACTGAAGCTTTCTTT
>TRBJ2-5|large|TRBV24-1|TRBD1
CATGGGQGVETQYF
TGTGCCACAGGAGGCGGACAGGGGGTAGAGACCCAGTACTTC
>TRBJ2-7|many|TRBV7-2|TRBD2
CASSRTSGPYSSYEQYF
TGTGCCAGCAGTCGGACTAGCGGCCCGTATAGCTCCTACGAGCAGTACTTC
>TRBJ2-1|few|TRBV7-6|TRBD2
CASSLLGLAGNEQFF
TGTGCCAGCAGCTTACTGGGACTAGCCGGCAATGAGCAGTTCTTC
>TRBJ1-4|-|TRBV9|-
CASSVGGLNEKLFF
TGTGCCAGCAGCGTAGGGGGTCTAAATGAAAAACTGTTTTTT
>TRBJ2-1|many|TRBV20-1|-
CSARDVGSSYNEQFF
TGCAGTGCTAGAGATGTGGGAAGCTCCTACAATGAGCAGTTCTTC
>TRBJ1-5|many|TRBV4-1|-
CASSQDNGYQPQHF
TGCGCCAGCAGCCAAGATAACGGCTATCAGCCCCAGCATTTT
>TRBJ2-7|many|TRBV5-6|-
CASTRGEARSGQEYF
TGTGCCAGCACCAGGGGGGAAGCTAGAAGCGGCCAGGAGTACTTC
>TRBJ1-2|many|TRBV7-9|-
CASGLDGYTF
TGTGCCAGCGGATTAGATGGCTACACCTTC
>TRBJ1-6|many|TRBV5-1|-
CASRRDGIEALHF
TGCGCCAGCAGAAGAGACGGGATTGAGGCCCTCCACTTT
>TRBJ2-5|medium-sized|TRBV18|-
CASSPSAAQETQYF
TGTGCCAGCTCACCATCCGCAGCCCAAGAGACCCAGTACTTC